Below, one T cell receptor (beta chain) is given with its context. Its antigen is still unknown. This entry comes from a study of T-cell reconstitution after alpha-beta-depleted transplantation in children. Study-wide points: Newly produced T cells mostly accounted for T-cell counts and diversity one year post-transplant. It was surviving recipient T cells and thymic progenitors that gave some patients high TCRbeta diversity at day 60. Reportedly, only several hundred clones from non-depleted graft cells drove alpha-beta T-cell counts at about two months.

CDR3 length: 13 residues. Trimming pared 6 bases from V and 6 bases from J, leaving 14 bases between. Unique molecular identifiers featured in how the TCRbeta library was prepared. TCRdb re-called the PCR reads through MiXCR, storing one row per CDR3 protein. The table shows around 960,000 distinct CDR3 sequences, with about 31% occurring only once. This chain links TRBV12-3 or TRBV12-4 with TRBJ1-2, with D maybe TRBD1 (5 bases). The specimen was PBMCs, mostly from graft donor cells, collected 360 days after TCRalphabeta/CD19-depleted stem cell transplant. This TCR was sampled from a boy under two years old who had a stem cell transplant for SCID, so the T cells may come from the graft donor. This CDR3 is CASSNRKWNGYTF. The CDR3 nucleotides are TGTGCCAGCAGCAACAGGAAGTGGAATGGCTACACCTTC.